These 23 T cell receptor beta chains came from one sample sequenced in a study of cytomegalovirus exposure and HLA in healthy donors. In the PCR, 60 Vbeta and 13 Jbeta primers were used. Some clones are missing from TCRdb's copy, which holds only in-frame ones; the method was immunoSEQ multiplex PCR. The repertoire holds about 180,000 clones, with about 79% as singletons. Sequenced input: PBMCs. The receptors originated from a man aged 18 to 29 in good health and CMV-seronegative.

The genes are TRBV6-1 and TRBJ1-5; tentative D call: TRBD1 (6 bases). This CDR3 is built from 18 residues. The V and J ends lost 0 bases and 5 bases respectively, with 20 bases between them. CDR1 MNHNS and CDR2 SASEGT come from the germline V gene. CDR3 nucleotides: TGTGCCAGCAGTGAAGCATCTGTAGGCGGGGGCTGGCATCAGCCCCAGCATTTT. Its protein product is CASSEASVGGGWHQPQHF.

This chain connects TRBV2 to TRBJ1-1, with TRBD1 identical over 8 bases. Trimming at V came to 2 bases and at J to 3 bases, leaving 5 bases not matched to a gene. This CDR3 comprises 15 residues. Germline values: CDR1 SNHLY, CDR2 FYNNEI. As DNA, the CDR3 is TGTGCCAGCAGTGAAACAGGGGGTGCGTACACTGAAGCTTTCTTT. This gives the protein CASSETGGAYTEAFF.

CDR3 coding DNA: TGTGCCAGCAGAACAGGGTCCAGCTCTGGAAACACCATATATTTT. It codes for CASRTGSSSGNTIYF. The chain has TRBV19 and TRBJ1-3, with D perhaps TRBD1 (6 bases). This CDR3 comprises 15 residues. CDR1 LNHDA and CDR2 SQIVND come from the germline V gene (reference sequence). Trimming took off 9 bases at V and 0 bases at J, with 15 bases between the two ends.

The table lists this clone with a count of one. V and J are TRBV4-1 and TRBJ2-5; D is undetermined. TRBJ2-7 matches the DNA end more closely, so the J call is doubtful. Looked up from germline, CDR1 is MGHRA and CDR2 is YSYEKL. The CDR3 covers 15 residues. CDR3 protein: CASSPVTQVGYEQYF. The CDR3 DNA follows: TGCGCCAGCAGCCCCGTTACCCAGGTCGGCTACGAGCAGTACTTC.

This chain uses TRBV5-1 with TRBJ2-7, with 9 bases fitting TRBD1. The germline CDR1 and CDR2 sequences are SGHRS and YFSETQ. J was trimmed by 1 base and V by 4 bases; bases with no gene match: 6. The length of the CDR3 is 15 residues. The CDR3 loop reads CASSPGTGKSYEQYF. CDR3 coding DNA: TGCGCCAGCAGCCCGGGGACAGGGAAGTCCTACGAGCAGTACTTC.

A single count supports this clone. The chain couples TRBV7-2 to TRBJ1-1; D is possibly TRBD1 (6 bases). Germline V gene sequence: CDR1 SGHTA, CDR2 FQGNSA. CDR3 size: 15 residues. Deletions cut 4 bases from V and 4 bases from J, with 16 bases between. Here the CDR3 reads CASSSRQGPATEAFF. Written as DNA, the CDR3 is TGTGCCAGCAGCTCCCGGCAGGGGCCCGCCACTGAAGCTTTCTTT.

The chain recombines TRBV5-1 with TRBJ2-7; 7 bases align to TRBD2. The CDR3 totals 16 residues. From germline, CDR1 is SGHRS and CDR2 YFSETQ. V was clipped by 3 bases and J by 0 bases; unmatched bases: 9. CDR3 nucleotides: TGCGCCAGCAGCTGGACTAGTCCTCCTCCCTCCTACGAGCAGTACTTC. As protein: CASSWTSPPPSYEQYF.

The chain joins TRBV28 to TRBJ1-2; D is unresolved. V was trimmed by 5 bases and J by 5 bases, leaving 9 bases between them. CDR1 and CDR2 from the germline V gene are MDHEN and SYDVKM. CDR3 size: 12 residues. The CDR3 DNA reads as TGTGCCAGCAGTCCGCGGGTGTATGGCTACACCTTC. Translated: CASSPRVYGYTF.

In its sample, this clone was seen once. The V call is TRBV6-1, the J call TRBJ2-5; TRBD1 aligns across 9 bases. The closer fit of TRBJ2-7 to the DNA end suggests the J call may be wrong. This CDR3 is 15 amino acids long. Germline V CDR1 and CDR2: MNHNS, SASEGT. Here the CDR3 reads CASSDGDRETYEQYF. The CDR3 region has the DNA TGTGCCAGCAGTGACGGGGACAGGGAGACCTACGAGCAGTACTTC.

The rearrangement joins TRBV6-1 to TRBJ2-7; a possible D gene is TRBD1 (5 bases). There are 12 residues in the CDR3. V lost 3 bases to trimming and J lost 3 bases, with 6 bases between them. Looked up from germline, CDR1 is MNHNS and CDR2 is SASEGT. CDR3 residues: CASSDQGYEQYF. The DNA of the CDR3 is TGTGCCAGCAGTGACCAGGGCTACGAGCAGTACTTC.

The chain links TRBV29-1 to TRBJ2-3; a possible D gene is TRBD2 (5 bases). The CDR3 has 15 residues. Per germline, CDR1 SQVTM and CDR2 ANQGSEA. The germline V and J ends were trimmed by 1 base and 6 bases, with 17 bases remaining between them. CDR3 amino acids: CSVEGRPTRFDTQYF. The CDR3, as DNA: TGCAGCGTTGAAGGGAGGCCCACACGTTTCGATACGCAGTATTTT.

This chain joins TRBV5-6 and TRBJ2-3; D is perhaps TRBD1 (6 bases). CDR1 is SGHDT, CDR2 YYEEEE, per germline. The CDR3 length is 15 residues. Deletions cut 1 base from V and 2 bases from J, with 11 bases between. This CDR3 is CASSLNRVITDTQYF. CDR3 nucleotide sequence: TGTGCCAGCAGCTTGAACAGGGTCATCACAGATACGCAGTATTTT.

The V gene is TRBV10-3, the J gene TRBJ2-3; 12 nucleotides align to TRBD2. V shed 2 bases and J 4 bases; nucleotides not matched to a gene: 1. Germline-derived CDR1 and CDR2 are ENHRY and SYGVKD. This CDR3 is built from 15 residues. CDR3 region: CAISETSGRSDTQYF. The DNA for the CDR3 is TGTGCCATCAGTGAGACTAGCGGGAGGTCAGATACGCAGTATTTT.

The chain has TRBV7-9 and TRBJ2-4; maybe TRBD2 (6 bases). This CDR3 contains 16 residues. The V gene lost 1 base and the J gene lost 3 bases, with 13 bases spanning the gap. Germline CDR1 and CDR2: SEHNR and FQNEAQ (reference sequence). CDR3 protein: CASSLGSPSDKNIQYF. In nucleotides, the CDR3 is TGTGCCAGCAGCTTAGGATCCCCTAGCGACAAAAACATTCAGTACTTC.

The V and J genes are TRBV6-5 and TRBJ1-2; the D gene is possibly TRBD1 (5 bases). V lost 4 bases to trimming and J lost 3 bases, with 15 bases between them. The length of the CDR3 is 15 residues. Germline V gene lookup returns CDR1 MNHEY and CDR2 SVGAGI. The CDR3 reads CASSLAGPFDYGYTF. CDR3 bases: TGTGCCAGCAGTTTAGCAGGGCCGTTTGACTATGGCTACACCTTC.

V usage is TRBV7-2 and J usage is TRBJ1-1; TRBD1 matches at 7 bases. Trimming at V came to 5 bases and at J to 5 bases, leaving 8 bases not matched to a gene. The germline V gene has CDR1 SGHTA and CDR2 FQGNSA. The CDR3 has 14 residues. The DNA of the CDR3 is TGTGCCAGCAGCCCACAGGGGATGGGGACTGAAGCTTTCTTT. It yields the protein CASSPQGMGTEAFF.

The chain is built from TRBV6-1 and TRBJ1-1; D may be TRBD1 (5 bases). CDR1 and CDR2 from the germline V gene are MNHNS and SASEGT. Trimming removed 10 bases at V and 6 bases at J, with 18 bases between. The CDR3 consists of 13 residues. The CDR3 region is CATQGGADPEAFF. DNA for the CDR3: TGTGCCACCCAGGGTGGGGCAGACCCTGAAGCTTTCTTT.

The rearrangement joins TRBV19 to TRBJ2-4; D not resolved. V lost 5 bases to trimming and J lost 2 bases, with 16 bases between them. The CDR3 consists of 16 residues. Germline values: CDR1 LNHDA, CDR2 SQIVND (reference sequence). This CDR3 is CASSLGPSRTKNIQYF. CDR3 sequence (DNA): TGTGCCAGTAGTTTAGGGCCCTCTAGGACCAAAAACATTCAGTACTTC.

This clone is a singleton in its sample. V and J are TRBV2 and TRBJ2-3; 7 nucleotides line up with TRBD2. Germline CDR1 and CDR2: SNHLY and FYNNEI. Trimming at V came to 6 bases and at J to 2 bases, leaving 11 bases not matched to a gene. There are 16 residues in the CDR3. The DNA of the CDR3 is TGTGCCAGCAGCCGGAGGGCTAGCGGAAACACAGATACGCAGTATTTT. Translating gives CASSRRASGNTDTQYF.

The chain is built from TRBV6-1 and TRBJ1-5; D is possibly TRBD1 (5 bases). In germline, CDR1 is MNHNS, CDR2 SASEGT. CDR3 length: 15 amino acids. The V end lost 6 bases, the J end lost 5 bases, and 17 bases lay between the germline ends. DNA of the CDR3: TGTGCCAGCAGCGTGGGCCTCGGGGGAGATCAGCCCCAGCATTTT. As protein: CASSVGLGGDQPQHF.

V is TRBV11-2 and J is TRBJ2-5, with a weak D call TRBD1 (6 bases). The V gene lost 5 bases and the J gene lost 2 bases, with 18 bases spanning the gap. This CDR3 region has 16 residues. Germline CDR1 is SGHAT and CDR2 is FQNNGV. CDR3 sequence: CASSLGAKQGQETQYF. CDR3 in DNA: TGTGCCAGCAGCCTGGGGGCGAAGCAGGGGCAAGAGACCCAGTACTTC.

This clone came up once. The DNA of the CDR3 is TGTGCCAGCATACCCTCCGGGGGAGGCAAAAACATTCAGTACTTC. Protein sequence: CASIPSGGGKNIQYF. The chain joins TRBV7-9 to TRBJ2-4; D perhaps matches TRBD2 (6 bases). Germline CDR1 and CDR2: SEHNR and FQNEAQ (reference sequence). The CDR3 contains 15 residues. Trimming shortened V by 7 bases and J by 3 bases, and 16 bases separated the two germline ends. The entire variable domain, with the rest obtained from reference TRBV7-9 and TRBJ2-4, is as follows: DTGVSQNPRHKITKRGQNVTFRCDPISEHNRLYWYRQTLGQGPEFLTYFQNEAQLEKSRLLSDRFSAERPKGSFSTLEIQRTEQGDSAMYLCASIPSGGGKNIQYFGAGTRLSVL.

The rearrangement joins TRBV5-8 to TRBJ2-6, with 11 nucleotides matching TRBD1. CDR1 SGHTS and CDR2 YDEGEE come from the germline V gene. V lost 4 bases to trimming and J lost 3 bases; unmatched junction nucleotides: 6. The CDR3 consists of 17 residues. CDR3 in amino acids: CASSRWTGGLGANVLTF. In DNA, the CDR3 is TGTGCCAGCAGCCGTTGGACAGGGGGCCTTGGGGCCAACGTCCTGACTTTC.